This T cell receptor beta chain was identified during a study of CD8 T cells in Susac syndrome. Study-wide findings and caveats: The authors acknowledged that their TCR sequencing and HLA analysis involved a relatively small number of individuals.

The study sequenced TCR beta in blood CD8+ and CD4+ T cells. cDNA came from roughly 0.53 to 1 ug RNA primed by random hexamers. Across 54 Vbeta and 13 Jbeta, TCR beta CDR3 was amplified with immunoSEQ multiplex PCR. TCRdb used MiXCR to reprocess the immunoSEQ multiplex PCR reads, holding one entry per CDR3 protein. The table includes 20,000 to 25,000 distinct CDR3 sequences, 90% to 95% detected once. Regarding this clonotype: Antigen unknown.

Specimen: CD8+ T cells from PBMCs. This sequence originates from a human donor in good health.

CDR3 residues: CASSIDSAPNYGYTF. For the CDR3, the DNA is TGTGCCAGTAGTATAGATTCGGCGCCTAACTATGGCTACACCTTC. The chain uses TRBV19 and TRBJ1-2; no firm D call. V was trimmed by 0 bases and J by 0 bases, leaving 8 bases between them. CDR1 is LNHDA and CDR2 is SQIVND in the germline V gene (reference sequence). There are 15 residues in the CDR3.